The sequence of this TCR beta chain was determined in a study of Ad26.COV2.S vaccination and SARS-CoV-2 variants. The wider study: Donor participated within the Ad26.COV2.S arm of the COV1001 trial. General study findings and limits: Total responses of T cells may have been underestimated by the analyses of TCR breadth and depth.

Specified treatment: over 15 received Ad26.COV2.S at low or high dose, single or two shots; roughly five received placebo; per-sample allocation not given. The study sampled participants on day 63 after the first vaccine or placebo injection. The CDR3 extends over 16 amino acids. V was clipped by 4 bases and J by 8 bases; unmatched bases: 12. Germline-derived CDR1 and CDR2 are MNHEY and SMNVEV (reference sequence). Here immunoSEQ multiplex PCR was the method, and the copy in TCRdb shows in-frame clones only, minus some. The table has roughly 350,000 clones, approximately 90% seen once; the top ten hold roughly 5%. On this clone itself: Its cognate antigen is unknown.

The genes are TRBV27 and TRBJ2-3; the match to TRBD2 covers 10 bases. The sequencing used peripheral blood, collected in a trial of Ad26.COV2.S vaccine versus placebo. The TCR sequence derives from a person aged 18-65 years who received the Ad26.COV2.S COVID-19 vaccine or a placebo. As DNA, the CDR3 is TGTGCCAGCAGTTCCAAGACTAGCGGGTACGGTCCTACGCAGTATTTT. Translation: CASSSKTSGYGPTQYF.